These 3 T cell receptor beta chains came from one sample sequenced in a study of OX40 agonist ivuxolimab in advanced cancers. TCRdb keeps only in-frame clones here, not all; method: immunoSEQ multiplex PCR. Here the sample spans some 58,000 clones, 85% being singletons. The sample here was CD4+ or CD8+ T cells sorted from blood, taken in a trial of the OX40 agonist ivuxolimab. These TCRs come from an adult with an advanced solid tumor such as melanoma, head and neck, liver or kidney cancer.

J is TRBJ2-7 and V is TRBV10-3; D remains unclear. The germline gives CDR1 ENHRY, CDR2 SYGVKD. The V and J ends lost 3 bases and 3 bases respectively, with 9 bases between them. The CDR3 loop spans 13 amino acids. DNA for the CDR3: TGTGCCATCAGTGATGCTTCCTTCTACGAGCAGTACTTC. Translated: CAISDASFYEQYF.

The chain employs TRBV2 and TRBJ2-7; D is possibly TRBD2 (5 bases). Germline V CDR1 and CDR2: SNHLY, FYNNEI. The CDR3 runs 15 residues. The ends were cut back, 6 bases at V and 1 base at J, with 16 bases in the middle. Here the CDR3 reads CASSGSLVSSYEQYF. CDR3 nucleotides: TGTGCCAGCAGCGGCTCACTAGTATCGTCCTACGAGCAGTACTTC. The full variable domain, its missing parts supplied by reference TRBV2 and TRBJ2-7, is EPEVTQTPSHQVTQMGQEVILRCVPISNHLYFYWYRQILGQKVEFLVSFYNNEISEKSEIFDDQFSVERPDGSNFTLKIRSTKLEDSAMYFCASSGSLVSSYEQYFGPGTRLTVT.

This chain connects TRBV7-8 to TRBJ2-1, with 7 bases that match TRBD2. The CDR3 is 14 amino acids. Trimming removed 2 bases from V and 7 bases from J; junction bases left unmatched: 5. The germline V gene encodes CDR1 SGHVS and CDR2 FQNEAQ. CDR3 loop: CASSLIERENEQFF. In DNA, the CDR3 is TGTGCCAGCAGCTTAATCGAGCGGGAAAATGAGCAGTTCTTC.